This T cell receptor (beta chain) comes out of a study of identical twins. Study findings and constraints: Excess low generation probability was seen in twin-shared out-of-frame alpha sequences. Beta out-of-frame sequences showed weaker excess sharing between twins. Memory repertoires lacked the insertion deficit that abundant cord blood beta clonotypes showed.

Template switching created a universal primer site, and the cDNA included unique molecular identifiers. From the 5' RACE reads, TCRdb called clonotypes with MiXCR, one entry per CDR3 protein. The sample has about 490,000 distinct CDR3 sequences; around 15% are singletons. The table lists this clonotype with many counts. Its cognate antigen is unknown. CDR1 and CDR2 from the germline V gene are SGHDT and YYEEEE. The CDR3 sequence is 13 residues long. After removal of 1 base from V and 9 bases from J, the junction contained 5 bases not matched to a gene. Another study also made use of these data, one on yellow fever vaccine responses in identical twins.

This sequence joins TRBV5-6 and TRBJ2-3; 7 bases are a match to TRBD2. This clonotype was sampled from a woman aged 18-29 years in good health. Sequencing was performed on CD4+ T cells sorted from blood. The CDR3 bases are TGTGCCAGCAGCTTGCCTAGCGGTGACACGCAGTATTTT. This sequence encodes CASSLPSGDTQYF.